This is a list of T cell receptor beta chains from one sample in a study of blood T cell repertoires in COVID-19. Repertoires were generated with immunoSEQ multiplex PCR, while TCRdb's copy carries only in-frame clones and drops some. This sample yields more than 150,000 clones, of which approximately 90% are seen a single time; approximately 2.1% belongs to the top ten. The specimen was PBMCs or T cells enriched from blood (not recorded which). The receptors come from a woman aged 30 to 39 who had recovered from COVID-19. CDR3s include the opening cysteine and the closing phenylalanine or tryptophan. A D gene is named only where the DNA matches it firmly. A row's size may be missing; if present it is once, few, many or a size class.

>NA|TRBJ1-2|TRBV18|NA
CASSPPSGTNYGYTF
TGTGCCAGCTCACCACCATCCGGGACTAACTATGGCTACACCTTC
>TRBD1|TRBJ1-1|TRBV2|NA
CASSIQGARTEAFF
TGTGCCAGCAGTATTCAGGGGGCGCGCACTGAAGCTTTCTTT
>TRBD2|TRBJ2-7|TRBV27|NA
CASRPGRGLAGDPYEQYF
TGTGCCAGCAGACCAGGCCGGGGACTAGCGGGAGACCCCTACGAGCAGTACTTC
>NA|TRBJ1-1|TRBV11-2|NA
CASSYYLEAFF
TGTGCCAGCAGCTACTACTTAGAGGCTTTCTTT
>NA|TRBJ2-1|TRBV5-1|NA
CASKTGEPDNEQFF
TGCGCCAGCAAGACGGGGGAGCCCGACAATGAGCAGTTCTTC
>NA|TRBJ1-5|TRBV30|NA
CAWSGPRNQPQHF
TGTGCCTGGAGTGGTCCGAGAAATCAGCCCCAGCATTTT
>TRBD1|TRBJ1-1|TRBV6-5|NA
CASSLGQGGAFF
TGTGCCAGCAGCCTCGGACAGGGAGGAGCTTTCTTT
>TRBD1|TRBJ2-7|TRBV10-2|NA
CASSESTGSYEQYF
TGCGCCAGCAGTGAGTCGACAGGGTCCTACGAGCAGTACTTC
>NA|TRBJ1-1|TRBV7-6|NA
CASSLTGSTEAFF
TGTGCCAGCAGCTTGACAGGAAGCACTGAAGCTTTCTTT
>TRBD2|TRBJ2-7|TRBV6-2/TRBV6-3|NA
CASSYGLEDYEQYF
TGTGCCAGCAGTTACGGACTAGAAGACTACGAGCAGTACTTC
>NA|TRBJ1-2|TRBV11-2|few
CASSLRGNYGYTF
TGTGCCAGCAGCCTGAGAGGGAACTATGGCTACACCTTC
>NA|TRBJ2-7|TRBV24-1|few
CATILAAYSYEQYF
TGTGCCACCATTTTAGCTGCCTACTCCTACGAGCAGTACTTC
>NA|TRBJ2-7|TRBV6-5|NA
CASSYDRGYEQYF
TGTGCCAGCAGTTACGACAGAGGCTACGAGCAGTACTTC
>TRBD2|TRBJ2-3|TRBV6-2/TRBV6-3|NA
CASSGDGGARTDTQYF
TGTGCCAGCAGTGGTGACGGGGGGGCCAGGACAGATACGCAGTATTTT
>TRBD1|TRBJ1-2|TRBV5-5|once
CASSLAGTGRNGYTF
TGTGCCAGCAGCTTGGCCGGGACAGGTCGAAATGGCTACACCTTC
>TRBD1|TRBJ2-1|TRBV27|NA
CASTADREENEQFF
TGTGCCAGCACCGCTGACAGGGAAGAAAATGAGCAGTTCTTC
>NA|TRBJ2-1|TRBV7-6|NA
CASSLTGSSYNEQFF
TGTGCCAGCAGCTTAACAGGAAGCTCCTACAATGAGCAGTTCTTC